These 23 T cell receptor beta chains originate from one sample sequenced in a study of OX40 agonist ivuxolimab in advanced cancers. Libraries were prepared by immunoSEQ multiplex PCR; TCRdb keeps only in-frame clonotypes and omits some of them. The sample yields about 71,000 clones, more than 85% seen once. Specimen: CD4+ or CD8+ T cells sorted from blood, collected in a trial of the OX40 agonist ivuxolimab. These receptors originate from an adult with an advanced solid tumor such as melanoma, head and neck, liver or kidney cancer.

The rearrangement links TRBV7-2 to TRBJ2-7; D not resolved. Germline lookup yields CDR1 SGHTA and CDR2 FQGNSA. The CDR3 is made up of 15 amino acids. The germline V and J ends were trimmed by 5 bases and 7 bases, with 21 bases remaining between them. CDR3 DNA sequence: TGTGCCAGCAGCGACGGAACGGGTGGGTTGCGAGAGCAGTACTTC. It yields the protein CASSDGTGGLREQYF. Based on the CDR3 plus reference TRBV7-2 and TRBJ2-7, the full variable domain is GAGVSQSPSNKVTEKGKDVELRCDPISGHTALYWYRQSLGQGLEFLIYFQGNSAPDKSGLPSDRFSAERTGGSVSTLTIQRTQQEDSAVYLCASSDGTGGLREQYFGPGTRLTVT.

The J gene is TRBJ2-3, the V gene TRBV5-1; tentative D call: TRBD2 (5 bases). Trimming removed 0 bases at V and 2 bases at J, with 13 bases between. CDR1 is SGHRS and CDR2 is YFSETQ in the germline V gene. This CDR3 has 16 residues. The CDR3 DNA reads TGCGCCAGCAGCTTGGCGGGGATCCCGAACACAGATACGCAGTATTTT. This encodes CASSLAGIPNTDTQYF.

CDR3 amino acids: CATATGVSYEQYF. The CDR3 DNA is TGTGCCACCGCGACAGGGGTCTCCTACGAGCAGTACTTC. This rearrangement joins TRBV6-4 to TRBJ2-7, with 8 bases identical to TRBD1. CDR3 size: 13 residues. V was clipped by 10 bases and J by 0 bases; unmatched bases: 5. CDR1 is MRHNA and CDR2 is SNTAGT in the germline V gene.

CDR3 sequence (DNA): TGTGCCAGCAGCTTGGACGGTAATACCTACAATGAGCAGTTCTTC. It codes for CASSLDGNTYNEQFF. The chain employs TRBV5-5 and TRBJ2-1; no clear D. With 0 bases removed from V and 2 bases from J, the gap between germline ends came to 9 bases. CDR3 length equals 15 residues. CDR1 is SGHKS, CDR2 YYEKEE, per germline (reference sequence).

The sample holds a few counts of this clone. The chain has TRBV7-9 and TRBJ2-7; D is undetermined. Trimming removed 1 base at V and 2 bases at J, with 9 bases between. The CDR3 loop spans 14 amino acids. CDR1 and CDR2 (germline): SEHNR, FQNEAQ (reference sequence). The CDR3 DNA follows: TGTGCCAGCAGCTTAGAGGTACCTCCCTACGAGCAGTACTTC. It translates to CASSLEVPPYEQYF.

This chain uses TRBV5-1 with TRBJ2-7; 8 bases line up with TRBD1. The germline V gene has CDR1 SGHRS and CDR2 YFSETQ. Trimming took 6 bases from V and 3 from J; bases not matched to a gene: 11. There are 15 residues in the CDR3. The CDR3 loop reads CASKPWGQVGYEQYF. The DNA of the CDR3 is TGCGCCAGCAAACCCTGGGGACAGGTAGGCTACGAGCAGTACTTC.

The J gene is TRBJ2-1, the V gene TRBV4-3; TRBD2 matches 8 bases. The CDR3 runs 15 residues. Losses at the gene ends were 1 base for V and 9 bases for J; bases not matched to a gene: 8. Germline-derived CDR1 and CDR2 are LGHNA and YSLEER. CDR3 amino acids: CASSQGHGRATEQFF. CDR3 DNA sequence: TGCGCCAGCAGCCAAGGTCACGGGAGGGCCACTGAGCAGTTCTTC.

This chain joins TRBV2 and TRBJ2-6; no definite D call. Germline CDR1 SNHLY, CDR2 FYNNEI. V lost 3 bases and J lost 11, with 14 bases in between. The CDR3 has 14 amino acids. The CDR3 spells CASSERKWYDVLTF. CDR3 nucleotides: TGTGCCAGCAGTGAGCGAAAGTGGTACGACGTCCTGACTTTC.

This clone was recorded once. The J gene is TRBJ2-7, the V gene TRBV30; 11 bases match TRBD1. Germline V lookup: CDR1 GTSNPN, CDR2 SVGIG (reference sequence). Trimming removed 2 bases from V and 6 bases from J; junction bases left unmatched: 9. The CDR3 extends over 15 amino acids. The CDR3 region is CAWSIGTGGALEQYF. The CDR3 nucleotides read TGTGCCTGGAGTATTGGGACAGGGGGTGCCCTCGAGCAGTACTTC.

The chain uses TRBV28 and TRBJ1-1, with 9 bases aligning to TRBD1. Germline values: CDR1 MDHEN, CDR2 SYDVKM. V was clipped by 6 bases and J by 5 bases; unmatched bases: 10. The CDR3 runs 15 residues. The CDR3 DNA sequence: TGTGCCAGCAGCCAGCCACAGGGGGCTGGTACTGAAGCTTTCTTT. It encodes CASSQPQGAGTEAFF.

This chain links TRBV30 with TRBJ2-7; no firm D call. CDR1 is GTSNPN, CDR2 SVGIG, per germline (reference sequence). There are 13 residues in the CDR3. V was cut by 1 base and J by 0 bases, with 7 bases left in between. CDR3 amino acids: CAWSGVASYEQYF. CDR3 DNA: TGTGCCTGGAGTGGCGTCGCCTCCTACGAGCAGTACTTC.

This chain links TRBV11-3 with TRBJ2-1, with D tentatively TRBD1 (5 bases). Germline CDR1 is SGHNT and CDR2 is YENEEA. The germline V and J ends were trimmed by 4 bases and 4 bases, with 17 bases remaining between them. This CDR3 has 16 amino acids. DNA for the CDR3: TGTGCCAGCAGCTGGGGCATTAGGGTATCGTACAATGAGCAGTTCTTC. It encodes CASSWGIRVSYNEQFF.

Only a few counts were recorded for this clone. The rearrangement uses TRBV27 and TRBJ2-5, with TRBD2 matching 8 bases. This CDR3 comprises 14 residues. Germline CDR1 MNHEY, CDR2 SMNVEV (reference sequence). J lost 5 bases, V lost 10 bases, and 12 bases had no gene match. CDR3 nucleotides: TGTGCCACCTCCCGGAGCGGGAGTGAGGAGACCCAGTACTTC. Translated: CATSRSGSEETQYF.

This clone was observed once. CDR3 loop: CASSQSHGYEQYF. The CDR3, as DNA: TGTGCCAGCAGCCAATCGCACGGATACGAGCAGTACTTC. V and J are TRBV16 and TRBJ2-7; no reliable D call. With 0 bases removed from V and 4 bases from J, the gap between germline ends came to 7 bases. This CDR3 is 13 amino acids long. Germline CDR1 reads KGHSY; CDR2 reads FQNENV.

The rearrangement joins TRBV11-2 to TRBJ1-3; D remains ambiguous. The CDR3 spans 13 residues. Germline V gives CDR1 SGHAT, CDR2 FQNNGV. The germline V and J ends were trimmed by 0 bases and 0 bases, with 0 bases remaining between them. DNA of the CDR3: TGTGCCAGCAGCTTAGACTCTGGAAACACCATATATTTT. It translates to CASSLDSGNTIYF.

V and J are TRBV7-9 and TRBJ2-1; D may be TRBD2 (5 bases). This CDR3 comprises 12 residues. CDR1 is SEHNR and CDR2 is FQNEAQ in the germline V gene (reference sequence). Trimming took 5 bases from V and 8 from J, leaving 10 bases between them. The CDR3 bases are TGTGCCAGCAGCCTTACTAGTCATGAGCAGTTCTTC. Amino acids: CASSLTSHEQFF.

Of note for this clone: An end of the junction does not agree with germline; a read error may underlie this. This chain joins TRBV5-1 and TRBJ2-5; 7 bases agree with TRBD2. Per germline, CDR1 SGHRS and CDR2 YFSETQ. This CDR3 comprises 13 residues. CDR3 DNA: TGTGCCAGCAGCCCCGGTAGCGGGGAGACCCAGTACTTC. Its protein product is CASSPGSGETQYF.

This chain joins TRBV29-1 and TRBJ1-1, with unresolved D. Trimming took off 4 bases at V and 1 base at J, with 4 bases between the two ends. The CDR3 runs 11 residues. From germline, CDR1 is SQVTM and CDR2 ANQGSEA. For the CDR3, the DNA is TGCAGCGTTGTGTGGAACACTGAAGCTTTCTTT. Protein sequence: CSVVWNTEAFF.

This clone was recorded once. The V and J genes are TRBV30 and TRBJ1-2; perhaps TRBD1 as D (6 bases). V dropped 3 bases and J dropped 1 base, with 9 bases sitting between them. Germline assignment: CDR1 GTSNPN and CDR2 SVGIG (reference sequence). This CDR3 region has 13 residues. This chain's CDR3 is CAWRQGHNYGYTF. DNA for the CDR3: TGTGCCTGGAGACAGGGCCATAACTATGGCTACACCTTC. Complete variable domain (other parts from reference TRBV30 and TRBJ1-2): SQTIHQWPATLVQPVGSPLSLECTVEGTSNPNLYWYRQAAGRGLQLLFYSVGIGQISSEVPQNLSASRPQDRQFILSSKKLLLSDSGFYLCAWRQGHNYGYTFGSGTRLTVV.

This sequence joins TRBV28 and TRBJ1-4; possibly TRBD1 for D (5 bases). The CDR3 totals 14 residues. V was trimmed by 5 bases and J by 1 base, leaving 8 bases between them. CDR1 is MDHEN and CDR2 is SYDVKM in the germline V gene. DNA of the CDR3: TGTGCCAGCAGTGTGCAGGGAACTAATGAAAAACTGTTTTTT. Its translation: CASSVQGTNEKLFF.

V is TRBV30 and J is TRBJ2-7, with D possibly matching TRBD1 (5 bases). The germline gives CDR1 GTSNPN, CDR2 SVGIG (reference sequence). The CDR3 extends over 11 amino acids. Trimming removed 2 bases at V and 4 bases at J, with 6 bases between. This CDR3 reads CAWSSGYEQYF. CDR3 coding DNA: TGTGCCTGGAGTTCAGGGTACGAGCAGTACTTC. The entire variable domain, with the rest obtained from reference TRBV30 and TRBJ2-7, is as follows: SQTIHQWPATLVQPVGSPLSLECTVEGTSNPNLYWYRQAAGRGLQLLFYSVGIGQISSEVPQNLSASRPQDRQFILSSKKLLLSDSGFYLCAWSSGYEQYFGPGTRLTVT.

The chain employs TRBV6-4 and TRBJ2-7, with TRBD2 identical over 9 bases. The CDR3 sequence is 13 residues long. The V gene end was trimmed by 3 bases and the J gene end by 7 bases; junction bases not matched to a gene: 4. The V gene's germline CDR1 is MRHNA and CDR2 SNTAGT. The CDR3 coding sequence is TGTGCCAGCAGTGAGATTAGCGGGAGTGAGCAGTACTTC. Its translation is CASSEISGSEQYF.

This chain joins TRBV29-1 and TRBJ1-6, with D perhaps TRBD1 (5 bases). With 4 bases removed from V and 10 bases from J, the gap between germline ends came to 14 bases. CDR1 SQVTM and CDR2 ANQGSEA come from the germline V gene. The CDR3 sequence is 13 residues long. CDR3 nucleotide sequence: TGCAGCGTTGGGGGGGGAGATGGATCACCCCTCCACTTT. It yields the protein CSVGGGDGSPLHF.